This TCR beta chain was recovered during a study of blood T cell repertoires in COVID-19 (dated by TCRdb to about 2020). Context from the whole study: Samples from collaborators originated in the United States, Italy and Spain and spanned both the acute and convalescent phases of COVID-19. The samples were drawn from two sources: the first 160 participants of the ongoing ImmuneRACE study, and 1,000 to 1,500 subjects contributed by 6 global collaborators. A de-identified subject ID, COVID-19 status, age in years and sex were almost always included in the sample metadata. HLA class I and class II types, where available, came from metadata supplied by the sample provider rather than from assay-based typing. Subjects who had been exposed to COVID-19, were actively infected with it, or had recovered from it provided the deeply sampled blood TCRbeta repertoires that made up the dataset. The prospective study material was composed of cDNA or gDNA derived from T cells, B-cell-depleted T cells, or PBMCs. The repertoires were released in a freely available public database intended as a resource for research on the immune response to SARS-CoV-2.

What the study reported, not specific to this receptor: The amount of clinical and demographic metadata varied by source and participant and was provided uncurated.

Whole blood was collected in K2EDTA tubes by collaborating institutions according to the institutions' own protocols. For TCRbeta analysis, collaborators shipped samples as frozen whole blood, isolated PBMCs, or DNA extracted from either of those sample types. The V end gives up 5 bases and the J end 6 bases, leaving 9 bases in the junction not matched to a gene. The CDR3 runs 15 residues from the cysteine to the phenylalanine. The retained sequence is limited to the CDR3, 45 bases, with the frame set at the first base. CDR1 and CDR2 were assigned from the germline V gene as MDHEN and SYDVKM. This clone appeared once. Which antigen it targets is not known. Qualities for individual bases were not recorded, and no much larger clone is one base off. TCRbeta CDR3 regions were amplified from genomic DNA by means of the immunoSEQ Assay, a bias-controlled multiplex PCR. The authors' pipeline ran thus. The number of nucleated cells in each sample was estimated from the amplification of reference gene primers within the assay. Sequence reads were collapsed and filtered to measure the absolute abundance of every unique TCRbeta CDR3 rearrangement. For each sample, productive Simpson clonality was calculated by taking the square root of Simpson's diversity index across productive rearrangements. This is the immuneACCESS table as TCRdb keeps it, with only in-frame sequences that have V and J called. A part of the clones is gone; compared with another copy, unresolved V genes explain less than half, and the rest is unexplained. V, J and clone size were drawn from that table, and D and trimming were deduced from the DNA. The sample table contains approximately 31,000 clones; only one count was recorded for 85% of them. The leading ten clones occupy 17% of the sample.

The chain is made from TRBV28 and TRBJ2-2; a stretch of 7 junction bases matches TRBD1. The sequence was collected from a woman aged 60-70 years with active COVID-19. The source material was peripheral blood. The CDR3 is CASSSNRGRSGELFF. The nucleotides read TGTGCCAGCAGTAGTAACAGGGGCCGATCCGGGGAGCTGTTTTTT.